The next 26 T cell receptor beta chains were all read from a single sample in a study of blood T cell repertoires in COVID-19. Some clones are missing from TCRdb's copy, which holds only in-frame ones; the method was immunoSEQ multiplex PCR. The data hold roughly 400,000 clones, with roughly 92% observed a single time. The sample was PBMCs or T cells enriched from blood (not recorded which). The receptors come from a woman in her thirties or forties who had been exposed to COVID-19.

The chain links TRBV6-2 or TRBV6-3 to TRBJ2-7; 7 positions agree with TRBD2. The length of the CDR3 is 16 residues. Germline V gives CDR1 MNHEY, CDR2 SVGEGT. V trimming: 0 bases; J trimming: 8 bases; junction bases outside the gene matches: 13. This CDR3 is CASSYSVADRREKQYF. CDR3 DNA: TGTGCCAGCAGTTACTCGGTGGCTGATCGGCGGGAGAAGCAGTACTTC.

The chain is built from TRBV3-1 (or the pseudogene TRBV3-2) and TRBJ1-4; no clear D gene. V gave up 0 bases and J gave up 8 bases, with 25 bases separating them. This CDR3 is built from 19 residues. CDR1 LGHDT and CDR2 YNNKEL come from the germline V gene (reference sequence). Here the CDR3 reads CASSQEFATEYRRNEKLFF. The CDR3 bases are TGTGCCAGCAGCCAAGAATTTGCCACTGAGTACCGTCGAAACGAAAAACTGTTTTTT.

The chain joins TRBV3-1 (or the pseudogene TRBV3-2) to TRBJ2-7; TRBD2 is a possible D gene (7 bases). The germline V gene encodes CDR1 LGHDT and CDR2 YNNKEL (reference sequence). This CDR3 comprises 16 residues. V lost 0 bases, J lost 3 bases, and 15 bases lay in between. CDR3 loop: CASSQEPGEGSYEQYF. DNA of the CDR3: TGTGCCAGCAGCCAAGAACCAGGGGAGGGGAGCTACGAGCAGTACTTC.

The chain recombines TRBV30 with TRBJ1-6; 9 bases agree with TRBD1. The CDR3 is made up of 13 amino acids. The germline gives CDR1 GTSNPN, CDR2 SVGIG (reference sequence). V shed 6 bases, J shed 7 bases, and the junction held 4 bases outside the gene matches. CDR3 nucleotide sequence: TGTGCCTGCAGGGGACAGGGAAATTCACCCCTCCACTTT. Protein product: CACRGQGNSPLHF.

The rearrangement links TRBV19 to TRBJ1-2; 7 nucleotides agree with TRBD1. J gave up 8 bases and V 1 base, and 10 bases lay outside the gene matches. The V gene's germline CDR1 is LNHDA and CDR2 SQIVND (reference sequence). This CDR3 has 15 amino acids. The CDR3 DNA reads TGTGCCAGTAGTATAGTGATCGGGGACAGACGCGGCTACACCTTC. It translates to CASSIVIGDRRGYTF.

The chain recombines TRBV30 with TRBJ2-7; D call uncertain. Trimming took off 7 bases at V and 5 bases at J, with 24 bases between the two ends. The CDR3 totals 15 residues. The germline gives CDR1 GTSNPN, CDR2 SVGIG (reference sequence). The CDR3 coding sequence is TGTGCCTCAAAGACAATGATATTGCCCCCCCACGAGCAGTACTTC. Translated: CASKTMILPPHEQYF.

This chain uses TRBV24-1 with TRBJ2-2; 7 positions agree with TRBD2. The CDR3 loop spans 18 amino acids. Per germline, CDR1 KGHDR and CDR2 SFDVKD. Trimming at V came to 4 bases and at J to 1 base, leaving 11 bases not matched to a gene. The CDR3 loop is CATSEAVAGVGNTGELFF. The CDR3 DNA sequence: TGTGCCACCAGTGAGGCCGTTGCGGGAGTGGGGAACACCGGGGAGCTGTTTTTT.

The V call is TRBV10-2, the J call TRBJ1-2; a possible D gene is TRBD1 (5 bases). Germline V gene sequence: CDR1 WSHSY, CDR2 SAAADI. The CDR3 has 14 residues. Trimming removed 4 bases at V and 6 bases at J, with 15 bases between. The CDR3 bases are TGCGCCAGCAGTGCAGGGAGGGATCCTAATGGCTACACCTTC. It yields the protein CASSAGRDPNGYTF.

V and J are TRBV18 and TRBJ1-2; a possible D gene is TRBD1 (6 bases). CDR3 length: 16 amino acids. Trimming left V 0 bases short and J 4 bases short, with 15 bases between. Germline assignment: CDR1 KGHSH and CDR2 LQKENI. CDR3 in amino acids: CASSPPGGAIPYGYTF. The CDR3 region has the DNA TGTGCCAGCTCACCACCGGGGGGGGCGATCCCCTATGGCTACACCTTC.

This chain connects TRBV21-1 to TRBJ1-5; the DNA was not compared with TRBD1, the D call given in the table. TRBV21-1 is termed a pseudogene. The CDR3 runs 19 residues. This CDR3 is CASSRRDRGRSVSNQPQHF. In DNA form, the CDR3 reads TGTGCCAGCAGCAGAAGGGACAGGGGGCGCTCGGTGAGCAATCAGCCCCAGCATTTT.

This clone was recorded only once. The gene calls are TRBV15 and TRBJ2-3; weak D call: TRBD2 (6 bases). From germline, CDR1 is LNHNV and CDR2 YYDKDF (reference sequence). Trimming stripped 7 bases from V and 3 bases from J, with 14 bases between. The CDR3 spans 14 residues. CDR3 sequence: CATTRDLATDTQYF. CDR3 DNA: TGTGCCACCACCCGGGACTTAGCAACAGATACGCAGTATTTT.

The chain joins TRBV27 to TRBJ2-7; D possibly corresponds to TRBD1 (5 bases). This CDR3 spans 14 amino acids. The germline gives CDR1 MNHEY, CDR2 SMNVEV (reference sequence). V was shortened by 3 bases and J by 2 bases, with 11 bases between the two germline ends. CDR3: CASSFGQGPYEQYF. The DNA of the CDR3 is TGTGCCAGCAGTTTCGGCCAGGGCCCCTACGAGCAGTACTTC.

The rearrangement uses TRBV25-1 and TRBJ1-6, with a possible D match to TRBD1 (5 bases). There are 17 residues in the CDR3. V dropped 3 bases and J dropped 0 bases, with 12 bases sitting between them. Per the germline V gene, CDR1 is MGHDK and CDR2 is SYGVNS. This CDR3 is CASSEAGYGSYNSPLHF. The CDR3 region has the DNA TGTGCCAGCAGTGAGGCAGGGTACGGCTCCTATAATTCACCCCTCCACTTT. Using reference TRBV25-1 and TRBJ1-6 for the parts outside the CDR3, the full variable domain is EADIYQTPRYLVIGTGKKITLECSQTMGHDKMYWYQQDPGMELHLIHYSYGVNSTEKGDLSSESTVSRIRTEHFPLTLESARPSHTSQYLCASSEAGYGSYNSPLHFGNGTRLTVT.

This clone was counted a few times. The J gene is TRBJ1-2, the V gene TRBV3-1 (or the pseudogene TRBV3-2), with TRBD1 matching over 7 bases. Per germline, CDR1 LGHDT and CDR2 YNNKEL (reference sequence). The CDR3 totals 17 residues. The junction had 13 bases not matched to a gene; V was cut back by 2 bases and J by 4 bases. Here the CDR3 reads CASSQMRGAGQLYGYTF. CDR3 nucleotides: TGTGCCAGCAGCCAAATGCGCGGGGCGGGACAGCTCTATGGCTACACCTTC.

The J gene is TRBJ2-7, the V gene TRBV5-1; 12 bases line up with TRBD1. The V gene's germline CDR1 is SGHRS and CDR2 YFSETQ. This CDR3 contains 16 residues. J lost 2 bases, V lost 3 bases, and 6 bases had no gene match. CDR3 region: CASSWGTGGKAYEQYF. CDR3 nucleotides: TGCGCCAGCAGCTGGGGGACAGGGGGCAAGGCCTACGAGCAGTACTTC.

CDR3 in amino acids: CASSQNSGTANTEAFF. The CDR3 nucleotides are TGCGCCAGCAGCCAAAATTCCGGGACAGCGAACACTGAAGCTTTCTTT. The chain links TRBV4-1 to TRBJ1-1, with 7 bases aligning to TRBD1. The CDR3 is 16 amino acids. CDR1 is MGHRA, CDR2 YSYEKL, per germline. V gave up 2 bases and J gave up 1 base; unmatched junction bases: 7.

The chain has TRBV9 and TRBJ1-1; tentative D call: TRBD1 (6 bases). The V end lost 0 bases, the J end lost 1 base, and 22 bases lay between the germline ends. CDR1 and CDR2 (germline): SGDLS, YYNGEE. This CDR3 is 19 amino acids long. CDR3 DNA sequence: TGTGCCAGCAGCGTAGCGACAGGTATGCCAGGGGCCGGGAACACTGAAGCTTTCTTT. Residues: CASSVATGMPGAGNTEAFF.

The CDR3 region is CAISYGTGTTDTQYF. The CDR3 region has the DNA TGTGCCATCAGTTACGGGACAGGGACAACAGATACGCAGTATTTT. The chain employs TRBV10-3 and TRBJ2-3; 9 bases align to TRBD1. The V gene end was trimmed by 5 bases and the J gene end by 3 bases; junction bases not matched to a gene: 6. The germline V gene encodes CDR1 ENHRY and CDR2 SYGVKD. The CDR3 sequence is 15 residues long.

CDR3 loop: CASSTVVGRAYNEQFF. CDR3 nucleotide sequence: TGTGCCAGCAGCACCGTCGTCGGCAGGGCCTACAATGAGCAGTTCTTC. The rearrangement links TRBV11-2 to TRBJ2-1, with D perhaps matching TRBD1 (5 bases). In germline, CDR1 is SGHAT, CDR2 FQNNGV. V was cut by 5 bases and J by 2 bases, with 16 bases left in between. The length of the CDR3 is 16 residues. Together with reference TRBV11-2 and TRBJ2-1, the CDR3 gives the full variable domain: EAGVAQSPRYKIIEKRQSVAFWCNPISGHATLYWYQQILGQGPKLLIQFQNNGVVDDSQLPKDRFSAERLKGVDSTLKIQPAKLEDSAVYLCASSTVVGRAYNEQFFGPGTRLTVL.

V is TRBV18 and J is TRBJ2-1; the match to TRBD1 covers 9 bases. Germline lookup yields CDR1 KGHSH and CDR2 LQKENI. The CDR3 runs to 17 residues. The V gene end was trimmed by 3 bases and the J gene end by 5 bases; junction bases not matched to a gene: 11. In DNA form, the CDR3 reads TGTGCCAGCTCACCCAAATCCTTAACAGGGGGCAACAATGAGCAGTTCTTC. This sequence encodes CASSPKSLTGGNNEQFF. The full variable domain, rest sourced from reference TRBV18 and TRBJ2-1, is NAGVMQNPRHLVRRRGQEARLRCSPMKGHSHVYWYRQLPEEGLKFMVYLQKENIIDESGMPKERFSAEFPKEGPSILRIQQVVRGDSAAYFCASSPKSLTGGNNEQFFGPGTRLTVL.

In its sample, this clone was seen a few times. This chain links TRBV5-1 with TRBJ1-3; D gene uncertain. This CDR3 has 15 amino acids. V lost 0 bases and J lost 0, with 7 bases in between. From germline, CDR1 is SGHRS and CDR2 YFSETQ. The CDR3 bases are TGCGCCAGCAGCTTGGACAGCTTCTCTGGAAACACCATATATTTT. The encoded protein is CASSLDSFSGNTIYF.

The rearrangement joins TRBV29-1 to TRBJ1-1; 9 bases map to TRBD1. Germline CDR1 reads SQVTM; CDR2 reads ANQGSEA. V trimming: 5 bases; J trimming: 4 bases; junction bases outside the gene matches: 2. This CDR3 comprises 12 residues. CDR3 coding DNA: TGCAGCGTTACGACAGGGGGCACTGAAGCTTTCTTT. Protein: CSVTTGGTEAFF.

The table lists this clone with a count of one. Additional DNA sequences in this sample encode the identical CDR3. J is TRBJ1-5 and V is TRBV24-1; D ambiguous. The CDR3 runs to 13 residues. Per the germline V gene, CDR1 is KGHDR and CDR2 is SFDVKD. The V and J ends lost 2 bases and 4 bases respectively, with 5 bases between them. CDR3: CATSDSSNQPQHF. CDR3 DNA: TGTGCCACCAGTGATTCCAGTAATCAGCCCCAGCATTTT.

The chain carries TRBV10-1 and TRBJ1-1; 8 nucleotides match TRBD1. CDR1 and CDR2 from the germline V gene are WNHNN and SYGVQD (reference sequence). With V trimmed by 4 bases and J by 5 bases, 9 bases remained unmatched. The CDR3 has 15 residues. CDR3 sequence reads: CASSGGQGGGTEAFF. The CDR3 DNA reads as TGCGCCAGCAGTGGTGGACAGGGAGGTGGAACTGAAGCTTTCTTT.

The V call is TRBV13, the J call TRBJ2-2, with D unclear. This CDR3 comprises 12 residues. From germline, CDR1 is PRHDT and CDR2 FYEKMQ (reference sequence). The ends were cut back, 2 bases at V and 8 bases at J, with 6 bases in the middle. DNA for the CDR3: TGTGCCAGCAGCTTATCCTTTGGGGAGCTGTTTTTT. It specifies CASSLSFGELFF.

The rearrangement links TRBV5-1 to TRBJ2-5; D gene unclear. Deletions cut 4 bases from V and 4 bases from J, with 8 bases between. Germline CDR1 SGHRS, CDR2 YFSETQ. CDR3 length equals 12 residues. The DNA of the CDR3 is TGCGCCAGCAGCCGGAGTTCAGAGACCCAGTACTTC. It is translated as CASSRSSETQYF.